The sequence of this T cell receptor (beta chain) was determined in a study of CD8 T cells in Susac syndrome (dated by TCRdb to between 2019 and 2020). About the investigation overall: Whether CD8+ T cell activation and differentiation in Susac syndrome was antigen driven was tested using repertoire sequencing. The paper's findings and limits, for the study overall: The number of individuals in the TCR sequencing and HLA analysis was recognized as being relatively small.

High-throughput TCR beta sequencing profiled peripheral blood CD8+ and CD4+ T cells from healthy donors, Susac syndrome patients and multiple sclerosis patients. Healthy donors were age- and sex-matched controls. Bulk CD8+ and CD4+ T cells were purified magnetically by negative isolation, whereas CD8+ TEMRA cells were enriched by FACS. Blood was collected in EDTA tubes and processed within 24 hours, with PBMCs isolated through density gradient centrifugation. PBMCs intended for TCR sequencing were cryopreserved in liquid nitrogen and were subsequently thawed in a 37 degrees C water bath. A purity of at least 90% was achieved for sorted or isolated CD4+, CD8+ and CD8+ TEMRA cells. The CDR1 and CDR2 encoded by the germline V gene are MDHEN and SYDVKM. Spanning cysteine to phenylalanine, the CDR3 consists of 16 amino acids. Only the CDR3 DNA stays, 48 bases, in frame from base 1. V is clipped by 2 bases and J by 4 bases, and the sequence between their germline boundaries is 14 bases long.

Of note for this clonotype: Its target antigen remains unknown. No quality values exist for individual bases; no much larger clone is one base distant.

RNA was extracted using the RNeasy kit, and about 0.45 to 1 ug of the RNA was reverse transcribed with random hexamers. TCR beta CDR3 regions were amplified with the immunoSEQ multiplex PCR assay covering 54 Vbeta and 13 Jbeta segments. PCR amplification bias was corrected by using a synthetic template baseline for primer optimization and computational correction. The study's own analysis went as follows. Only productive sequences were kept, with reads annotated to V, D and J genes according to IMGT and analyzed in immunoSEQ Analyzer. To calculate clonality, Shannon entropy was normalized by log2 of the number of productive unique sequences and then subtracted from one. Public and private clones were assessed among the 100 most prevalent clones of each patient and control. A clone was defined as Susac-specific if it was absent from the healthy and MS cohorts, from about a thousand published viral clones and from other ImmuneACCESS disease sequences. In TCRdb, the public reads were trimmed at Q25 with fastp and aligned with MiXCR, with productive beta chains retained. CDR3 protein duplicates are merged, each entry listing the most common genes and DNA. TCRdb, not the original authors, processed these V and J calls. This sample gives some 150,000 distinct CDR3 sequences in total; roughly 94% of them show up just once. The top ten hold 0.065% to 0.1% of the sample.

The V and J segments used are TRBV28 and TRBJ2-2; the D element might be TRBD1 or TRBD2, as each aligns at 5 bases. The origin of this receptor is a human donor in good health. Material for sequencing was CD4+ T cells from PBMCs. The bases read TGTGCCAGCAGTTTACGCAGGCCAGGGACCACCGGGGAGCTGTTTTTT. Its protein is CASSLRRPGTTGELFF.